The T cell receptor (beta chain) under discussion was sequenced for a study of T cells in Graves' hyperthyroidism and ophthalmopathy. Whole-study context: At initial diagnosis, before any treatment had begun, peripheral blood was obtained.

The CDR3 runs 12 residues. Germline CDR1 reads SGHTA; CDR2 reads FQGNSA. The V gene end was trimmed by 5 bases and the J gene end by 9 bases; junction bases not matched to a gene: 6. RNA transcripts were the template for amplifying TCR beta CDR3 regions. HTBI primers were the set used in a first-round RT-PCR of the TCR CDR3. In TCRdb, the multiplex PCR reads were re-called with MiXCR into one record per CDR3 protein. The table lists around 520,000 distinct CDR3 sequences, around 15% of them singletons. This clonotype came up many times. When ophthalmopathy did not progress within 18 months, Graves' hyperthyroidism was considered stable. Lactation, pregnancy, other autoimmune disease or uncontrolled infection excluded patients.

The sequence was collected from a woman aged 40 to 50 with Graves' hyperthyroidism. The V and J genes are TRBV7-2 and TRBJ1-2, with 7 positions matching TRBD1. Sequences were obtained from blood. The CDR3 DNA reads TGTGCCAGCAGCCCGCAGGGGGGGAGCTACACCTTC. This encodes CASSPQGGSYTF.